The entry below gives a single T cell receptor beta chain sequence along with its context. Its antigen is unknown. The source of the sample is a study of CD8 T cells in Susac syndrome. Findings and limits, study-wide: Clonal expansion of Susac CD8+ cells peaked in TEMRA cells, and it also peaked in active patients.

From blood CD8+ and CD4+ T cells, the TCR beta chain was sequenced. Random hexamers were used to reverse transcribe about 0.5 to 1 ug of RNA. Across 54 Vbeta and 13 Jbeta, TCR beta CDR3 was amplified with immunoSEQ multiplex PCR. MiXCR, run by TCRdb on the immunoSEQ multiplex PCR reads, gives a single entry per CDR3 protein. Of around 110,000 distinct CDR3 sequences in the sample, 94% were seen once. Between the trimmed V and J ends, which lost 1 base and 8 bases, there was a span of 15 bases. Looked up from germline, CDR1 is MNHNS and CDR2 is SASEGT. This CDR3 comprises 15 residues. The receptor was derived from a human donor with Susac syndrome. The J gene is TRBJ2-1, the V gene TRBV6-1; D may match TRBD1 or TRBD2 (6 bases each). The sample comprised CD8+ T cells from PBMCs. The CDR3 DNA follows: TGTGCCAGCAGTGAAGGACAGGCGGGGTTCGATGAGCAGTTCTTC. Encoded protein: CASSEGQAGFDEQFF.